This entry describes one T cell receptor (beta chain). The record originates from a study of blood T cell repertoires in COVID-19. Patients at the Seattle site were enrolled during active infection and followed longitudinally. Germline loops: CDR1 SGHNT, CDR2 YYREEE (reference sequence). V dropped 0 bases and J dropped 0 bases, with 10 bases sitting between them. The length of the CDR3 is 16 residues. Data came from immunoSEQ multiplex PCR; TCRdb stores just in-frame clones and leaves some out. The repertoire includes approximately 200,000 clones, around 95% of them detected once, and about 0.8% sits in the top ten.

Sequencing was performed on peripheral blood. This TCR was sampled from a man under 40 with COVID-19, enrolled during active disease. This rearrangement joins TRBV5-4 to TRBJ2-4, with D tentatively TRBD1 (5 bases). CDR3 bases: TGTGCCAGCAGCTTGGGCCCAGGGCTAGCCAAAAACATTCAGTACTTC. Its protein is CASSLGPGLAKNIQYF.